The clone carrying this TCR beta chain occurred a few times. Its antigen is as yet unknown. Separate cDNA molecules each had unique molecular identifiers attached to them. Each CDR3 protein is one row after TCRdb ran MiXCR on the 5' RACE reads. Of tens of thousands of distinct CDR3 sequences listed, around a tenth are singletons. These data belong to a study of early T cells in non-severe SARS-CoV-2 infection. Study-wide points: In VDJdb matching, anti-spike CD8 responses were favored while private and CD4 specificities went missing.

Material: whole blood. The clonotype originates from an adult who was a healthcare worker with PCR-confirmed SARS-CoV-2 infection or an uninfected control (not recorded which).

The CDR3 nucleotides read TGTGCCAGCAGAAAAAAACAGGGGGACTACGAGCAGTACTTC. This codes for CASRKKQGDYEQYF. The chain couples TRBV6-5 to TRBJ2-7; 8 bases are a match to TRBD1. V lost 6 bases and J lost 3; bases outside the gene matches: 7. Germline V CDR1 and CDR2: MNHEY, SVGAGI. The CDR3 is made up of 14 amino acids.